This TCR beta chain was observed in a study of breast tumors, draining lymph nodes, adjacent tissues. Axillary draining lymph nodes of breast cancer patients supplied the node samples. Germline CDR1 and CDR2: MNHEY and SVGAGI. V gave up 3 bases and J gave up 4 bases, with 10 bases separating them. The CDR3 has 14 residues. Study conclusions and caveats: Compared with basal-like, luminal-like tumors shared significantly more repertoire with nontumor tissue. Tumor TCR diversity was below lymph nodes but above nontumor tissue. Data only fit, rather than demonstrated, lymph node origin of most tumor T cells. Findings are consistent with lymph node origin and intratumoral expansion of most tumor T cells.

This clonotype was seen many times. The antigen is undetermined. From the multiplex PCR reads, TCRdb called clonotypes with MiXCR, one entry per CDR3 protein. The sample consists of about 140,000 distinct CDR3 sequences, around a third of them appearing once. V is TRBV6-5 and J is TRBJ2-1, with D perhaps being TRBD1 or TRBD2 (6 bases each). Sequenced sample: axillary lymph node tissue. This TCR came from a female donor with breast cancer. Some clones in this sample may be carry-over from other donors' samples. In nucleotides, the CDR3 is TGTGCCAGCAGTTATCGGGGGCCTTACAATGAGCAGTTCTTC. Protein: CASSYRGPYNEQFF.